Detailed here is one TCR beta chain. As yet, its antigen is unknown. This entry is derived from a study of Graves' ophthalmopathy and Graves' hyperthyroidism. No donor had other autoimmune disease, uncontrolled infection, pregnancy or lactation. Diagnostic conclusions were grounded in clinical symptoms, serum thyroxine, TRAb, thyroid ultrasound and orbital computed tomography. Study-wide results and limits: The model's prediction of ophthalmopathy progression had roughly 70% sensitivity and around 77% specificity. Also, most clonotypes expanded in the thyroid above 0.001 frequency appeared in blood.

The study amplified TCR beta CDR3 regions using RNA transcripts. Investigators did first-round RT-PCR with HTBI primers, then second-round multiplex PCR. TCRdb passed the multiplex PCR reads through MiXCR, listing each CDR3 protein once. The profile shows roughly 160,000 distinct CDR3 sequences, over 35% of them singletons. The specimen was peripheral blood. This TCR was recovered from a woman aged 35 to 49 with Graves' ophthalmopathy.

The CDR3, as DNA: TGTGCCAGCACTCTCGGCGGGACCGGGACGTACGAGCAGTACTTC. Translated, it gives CASTLGGTGTYEQYF. The V and J genes are TRBV6-1 and TRBJ2-7; weak D call: TRBD2 (6 bases). The CDR3 extends over 15 amino acids. V lost 7 bases and J 4 bases, leaving 20 bases between the germline ends. Germline V gene sequence: CDR1 MNHNS, CDR2 SASEGT.